The source of this T cell receptor (beta chain) is a study of CD8+CD57+ T cells in acquired aplastic anemia. Patients chosen for sequencing had shown CD8+CD57+ cell expansion by flow cytometry. This clonotype was found a few times. Template material for TCR beta VDJ and CDR3 profiling consisted of genomic DNA. TCRdb re-called the reads with MiXCR, one entry per CDR3 protein. Among approximately 200,000 distinct CDR3 sequences listed, roughly 53% were seen once. Sequencing was done on a sample of sorted CD4+, CD8+, or CD8+CD57+ T cells (not recorded which) from PBMCs. This clonotype was sampled from a human donor with aplastic anemia.

Here the CDR3 DNA reads TGTGCCAGCAGGGGGAGGGGAGAGACCCAGTACTTC. Amino acid sequence: CASRGRGETQYF. The chain combines TRBV2 with TRBJ2-5; 7 bases fit TRBD2. CDR1 is SNHLY and CDR2 is FYNNEI in the germline V gene. J lost 4 bases, V lost 6 bases, and 2 bases had no gene match. The CDR3 totals 12 residues.